One sample yielded the 5 T cell receptor beta chains listed below, sequenced in a study of post-analysis software for immune sequencing data. The study's findings and limits: Controls had lower frequencies than patients of about 5 TRBV segments, which included TRBV5-6, TRBV5-1 and TRBV20-1.

cDNA libraries of TCR beta carried unique molecular identifiers. One entry per CDR3 protein, called by TCRdb with MiXCR from the PCR reads. This table has roughly 570,000 distinct CDR3 sequences, around a third appearing once. These receptors are not linked to any known antigen. Sequences were obtained from blood. The source is a girl between 2 and 17 years old with multiple sclerosis.

The gene calls are TRBV12-3 or TRBV12-4 and TRBJ2-5; D assignment may be TRBD1 or TRBD2 (5 bases each). There are 15 residues in the CDR3. Trimming took 6 bases from V and 4 from J, leaving 18 bases between them. CDR3 coding DNA: TGTGCCAGCAGCCTAGGACGGGACCAACGAGAGACCCAGTACTTC. It yields the protein CASSLGRDQRETQYF.

The rearrangement joins TRBV5-1 to TRBJ1-4, with unresolved D. Trimming took 0 bases from V and 7 from J, leaving 10 bases between them. The CDR3 spans 14 residues. In germline, CDR1 is SGHRS, CDR2 YFSETQ. The CDR3 here is CASSLEPGSEKLFF. The CDR3 DNA follows: TGCGCCAGCAGCTTGGAGCCCGGAAGTGAAAAACTGTTTTTT. The full variable domain, rest sourced from reference TRBV5-1 and TRBJ1-4, is KAGVTQTPRYLIKTRGQQVTLSCSPISGHRSVSWYQQTPGQGLQFLFEYFSETQRNKGNFPGRFSGRQFSNSRSEMNVSTLELGDSALYLCASSLEPGSEKLFFGSGTQLSVL.

This sequence joins TRBV12-3 or TRBV12-4 and TRBJ2-3; D is perhaps TRBD1 (6 bases). CDR3 length equals 17 residues. V was cut by 7 bases and J by 1 base, with 21 bases left in between. The DNA for the CDR3 is TGTGCCAGCATTCCCCCCGGTGAGGGGGTTGGCACAGATACGCAGTATTTT. Protein product: CASIPPGEGVGTDTQYF.

The chain uses TRBV27 and TRBJ1-2; no clear D. Per germline, CDR1 MNHEY and CDR2 SMNVEV (reference sequence). Trimming pared 1 base from V and 8 bases from J, leaving 17 bases between. This CDR3 has 15 amino acids. CDR3 nucleotides: TGTGCCAGCAGTTTATATCCGGCCGGCGGTGAGGGCTACACCTTC. This gives the protein CASSLYPAGGEGYTF.

This clonotype was counted only a few times. The genes are TRBV10-3 and TRBJ1-5, with D possibly being TRBD1 (5 bases). The V end lost 3 bases, the J end lost 1 base, and 16 bases lay between the germline ends. Germline loops: CDR1 ENHRY, CDR2 SYGVKD. CDR3 length: 17 residues. The CDR3 DNA follows: TGTGCCATCAGTGATTCCGCAGGGCGGGAGAGCAATCAGCCCCAGCATTTT. Translation gives CAISDSAGRESNQPQHF.